This T cell receptor beta chain comes out of a study of CD8 T cells in ankylosing spondylitis (dated by TCRdb to 2017 to 2019). For the wider study: T cell receptor beta repertoires were profiled in healthy donors and ankylosing spondylitis patients so that disease-linked TCR variants could be found. Peripheral blood was sampled, and synovial fluid was also collected from ankylosing spondylitis patients. The whole study cohort included under 140 healthy donors and some 27 ankylosing spondylitis patients. Overall study results and their limits: A TCR beta motif made up of eight or nine highly homologous amino acid variants appeared to be characteristic of blood from ankylosing spondylitis patients. According to the report, matched synovial fluid samples from ankylosing spondylitis patients were significantly enriched for the disease-linked clones. Some motif variants had previously been reported in the synovial fluid and blood of reactive arthritis patients, which suggests shared mechanisms of disease initiation. A CD8+ phenotype was shown by the disease-linked clones, which were found at relatively low frequencies in peripheral blood.

TCRdb names Illumina MiSeq as the instrument used. Quantitative 5'-RACE with molecular barcodes was used to prepare TCR beta libraries. Per the source publication's procedure: Disease-linked TCR variants were identified with a new computational method built on a probabilistic model of VDJ rearrangement. The raw public reads went through TCRdb reprocessing: fastp at Q25, MiXCR clone calling, in-frame beta chains kept. Merged by CDR3 protein, the rows form single entries marked with the most common genes and DNA. None of the V and J calls come from the authors' own analysis; TCRdb made them. The sample yields tens of thousands of distinct CDR3 sequences; approximately 16% were counted once. Clones ranked in the top ten supply about 49% of the sample. About this clonotype: The antigen it recognizes is unknown. Per-base quality was not reported, and no clone a single base away is much larger than it.

From the germline V gene, CDR1 is SGHDT and CDR2 is YYEEEE. The V and J ends are trimmed by 2 bases and 0 bases, leaving 12 bases between them. The CDR3 runs 16 residues from the cysteine to the phenylalanine. The retained sequence is limited to the CDR3, 48 bases, with the frame set at the first base. The receptor was isolated from a male donor with ankylosing spondylitis or in good health (not recorded which). Sample: blood. The chain is encoded by TRBV5-6 joined to TRBJ2-4; the D gene is possibly TRBD1 or TRBD2, each agreeing over 5 bases. The nucleotide sequence reads TGTGCCAGCAGCTTTAGGGGACCTACAGCCAAAAACATTCAGTACTTC. Its protein reads: CASSFRGPTAKNIQYF.